This TCR beta chain was captured in a study of human T cells and chemical hapten exposure. Study overall: Across its 20 to 30 weeks, the study gave patients weekly diphenylcyclopropenone doses to the scalp.

Time point described: pre-sensitization, week 0. The treatment denotes: therapeutic diphenylcyclopropenone sensitization with weekly scalp DPC. TCRdb re-analysed the RACE reads in MiXCR, keeping a single row per CDR3 protein. The data contain approximately 260,000 distinct CDR3 sequences, approximately 8.4% of them singletons. Germline V gene lookup returns CDR1 MGHRA and CDR2 YSYEKL. CDR3 length: 16 residues. V lost 0 bases to trimming and J lost 4 bases; unmatched junction nucleotides: 9. There are many counts of this clonotype. This specimen was whole blood, taken in connection with sensitization to the hapten diphenylcyclopropenone (DPC). The chain recombines TRBV4-1 with TRBJ2-7; 7 bases map to TRBD2. The clonotype comes from a middle-aged woman with alopecia areata. Some clones in this sample may be carry-over from other donors' samples. CDR3 sequence (DNA): TGCGCCAGCAGCCAAGACGGGCGCGGGACTAAGTACGAGCAGTACTTC. Translated: CASSQDGRGTKYEQYF.